This TCR beta chain was found in a study of blood T cell repertoires in COVID-19. TCRdb's copy holds only in-frame clones and misses some; the assay was immunoSEQ multiplex PCR. The data contain about 320,000 clones, nearly 90% of them singletons. V was cut by 5 bases and J by 5 bases, with 16 bases left in between. There are 15 residues in the CDR3. CDR1 and CDR2 (germline): ENHRY, SYGVKD. Sequencing was done on a sample of peripheral blood. The V and J genes are TRBV10-3 and TRBJ1-5; a weak D match, TRBD1 (6 bases). The sequence came from a woman in her 30s with COVID-19, enrolled during active disease. CDR3 loop: CAISSQGNKDQPQHF. Here the CDR3 DNA reads TGTGCCATCAGTTCCCAGGGGAATAAAGATCAGCCCCAGCATTTT.